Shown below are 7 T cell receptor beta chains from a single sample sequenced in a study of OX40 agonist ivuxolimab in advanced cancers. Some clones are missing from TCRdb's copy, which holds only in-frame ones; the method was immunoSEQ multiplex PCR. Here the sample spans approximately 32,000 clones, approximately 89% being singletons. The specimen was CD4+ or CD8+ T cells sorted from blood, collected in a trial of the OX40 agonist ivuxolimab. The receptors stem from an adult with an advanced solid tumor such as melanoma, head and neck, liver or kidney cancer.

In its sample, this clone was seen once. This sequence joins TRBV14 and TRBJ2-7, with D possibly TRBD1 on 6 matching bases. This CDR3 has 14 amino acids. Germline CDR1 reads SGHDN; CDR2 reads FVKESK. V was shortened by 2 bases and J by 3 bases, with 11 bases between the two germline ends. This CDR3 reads CASSQTGFYYEQYF. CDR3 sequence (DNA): TGTGCCAGCAGCCAAACAGGGTTCTACTACGAGCAGTACTTC. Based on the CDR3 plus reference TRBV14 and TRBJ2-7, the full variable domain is EAGVTQFPSHSVIEKGQTVTLRCDPISGHDNLYWYRRVMGKEIKFLLHFVKESKQDESGMPNNRFLAERTGGTYSTLKVQPAELEDSGVYFCASSQTGFYYEQYFGPGTRLTVT.

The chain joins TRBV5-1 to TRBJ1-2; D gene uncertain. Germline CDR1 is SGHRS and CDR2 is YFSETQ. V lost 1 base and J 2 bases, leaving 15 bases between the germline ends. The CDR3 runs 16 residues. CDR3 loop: CASSLSPYSLNYGYTF. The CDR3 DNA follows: TGCGCCAGCAGCTTGTCACCTTACAGCCTCAACTATGGCTACACCTTC.

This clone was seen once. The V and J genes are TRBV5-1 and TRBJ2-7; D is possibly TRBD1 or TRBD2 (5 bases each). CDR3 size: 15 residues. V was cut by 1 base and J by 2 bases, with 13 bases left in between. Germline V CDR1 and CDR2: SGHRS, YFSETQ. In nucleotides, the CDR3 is TGCGCCAGCAGCTTGCGGGACCCCGGAACCTACGAGCAGTACTTC. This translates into CASSLRDPGTYEQYF.

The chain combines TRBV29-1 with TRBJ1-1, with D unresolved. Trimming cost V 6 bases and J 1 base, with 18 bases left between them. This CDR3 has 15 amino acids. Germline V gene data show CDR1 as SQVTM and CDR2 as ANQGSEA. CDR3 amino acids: CSVRTDIRPNTEAFF. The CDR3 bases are TGCAGCGTCCGAACTGACATCCGCCCGAACACTGAAGCTTTCTTT.

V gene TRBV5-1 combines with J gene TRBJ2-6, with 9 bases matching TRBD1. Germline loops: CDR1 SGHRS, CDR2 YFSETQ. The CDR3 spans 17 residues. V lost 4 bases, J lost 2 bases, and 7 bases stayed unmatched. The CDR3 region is CASSPGRDRAGANVLTF. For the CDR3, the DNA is TGCGCCAGCAGCCCGGGCCGGGACAGGGCTGGGGCCAACGTCCTGACTTTC.

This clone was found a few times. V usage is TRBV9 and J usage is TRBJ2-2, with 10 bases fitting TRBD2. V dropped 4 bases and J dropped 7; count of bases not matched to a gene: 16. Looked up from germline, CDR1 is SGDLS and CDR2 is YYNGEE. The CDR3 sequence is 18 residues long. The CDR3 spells CASSFSTGLAVLGGELFF. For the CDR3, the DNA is TGTGCCAGCAGCTTCAGTACCGGACTAGCGGTTTTGGGCGGGGAGCTGTTTTTT.

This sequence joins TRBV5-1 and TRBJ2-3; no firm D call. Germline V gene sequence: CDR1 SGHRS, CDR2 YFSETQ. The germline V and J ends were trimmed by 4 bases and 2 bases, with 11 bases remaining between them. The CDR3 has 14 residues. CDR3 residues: CASSGQDATDTQYF. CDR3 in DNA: TGCGCCAGCAGCGGGCAGGACGCCACAGATACGCAGTATTTT.